This TCR beta chain was documented in a study of blood T cell repertoires in COVID-19. Whole-study context: Both acute and convalescent COVID-19 samples were obtained from the United States, Italy and Spain.

Germline values: CDR1 MNHEY, CDR2 SVGAGI. This CDR3 region has 13 residues. The V end lost 7 bases, the J end lost 11 bases, and 20 bases lay between the germline ends. In the authors' workflow: Reference gene primers were amplified, and this amplification served to estimate nucleated cell counts. Method: immunoSEQ multiplex PCR; TCRdb's copy keeps in-frame clones and lacks some. The DNA was the basis for D and trimming; V, J and clone size are from that table. The table has roughly 68,000 clones, roughly 89% seen once. This clone was recorded only once. V usage is TRBV6-5 and J usage is TRBJ1-2; D call uncertain. Material for sequencing was peripheral blood. The sequence was obtained from a woman in her forties or fifties with active COVID-19. CDR3 amino acids: CASTASREAAYTF. The CDR3 bases are TGTGCCAGCACCGCTAGCCGAGAAGCCGCGTACACCTTC.